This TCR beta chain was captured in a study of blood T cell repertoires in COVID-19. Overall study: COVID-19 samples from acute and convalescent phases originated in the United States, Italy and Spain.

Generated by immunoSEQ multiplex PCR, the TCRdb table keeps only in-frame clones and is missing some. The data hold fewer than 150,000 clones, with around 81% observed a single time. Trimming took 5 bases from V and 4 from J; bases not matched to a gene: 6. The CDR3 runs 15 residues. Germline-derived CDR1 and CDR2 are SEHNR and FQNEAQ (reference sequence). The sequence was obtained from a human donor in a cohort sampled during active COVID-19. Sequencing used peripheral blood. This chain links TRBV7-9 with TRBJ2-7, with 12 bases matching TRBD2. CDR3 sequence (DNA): TGTGCCAGCAGCCCGACTAGCGGGGGATTGTACGAGCAGTACTTC. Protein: CASSPTSGGLYEQYF.